These 25 T cell receptor beta chains originate from one sample sequenced in a study of metastatic and nonmetastatic thyroid tumors (dated by TCRdb to 2020 to 2021). No treatment had been received by any patient before thyroid surgery. Preparation of the library involved PCR. TCRdb shows the sequencer as Illumina HiSeq 4000. TCRdb trimmed the raw reads at Q25, called clones with MiXCR and kept productive beta chains. In all, the sample holds roughly 11,000 clones, and about 27% of those were seen once. Together, the top ten hold about 20% of the sample. Sequenced sample: adjacent normal tissue. The source of these receptors is a male donor with papillary thyroid cancer or a benign thyroid nodule (not recorded which). Some clones in this sample may be carry-over from other donors' samples.

This clone occurred a few times. This sequence joins TRBV7-9 and TRBJ1-1; tentative D call: TRBD1 (5 bases). CDR1 and CDR2 from the germline V gene are SEHNR and FQNEAQ (reference sequence). V was pared by 4 bases and J by 1 base, with 7 bases between. This CDR3 spans 13 amino acids. The CDR3 here is CASSYGQNTEAFF. CDR3 coding DNA: TGTGCCAGCAGCTACGGACAGAACACTGAAGCTTTCTTT.

This chain connects TRBV28 to TRBJ2-3; a weak D match, TRBD2 (6 bases). Per the germline V gene, CDR1 is MDHEN and CDR2 is SYDVKM. The CDR3 covers 15 residues. Trimming removed 7 bases from V and 2 bases from J, with 16 bases in between. CDR3 sequence (DNA): TGTGCCAGCACCCCCCCTCGGACTAACACAGATACGCAGTATTTT. Protein sequence: CASTPPRTNTDTQYF.

V usage is TRBV7-9 and J usage is TRBJ1-5; 8 bases are shared with TRBD1. Germline CDR1 and CDR2: SEHNR and FQNEAQ (reference sequence). The CDR3 length is 14 residues. V lost 3 bases to trimming and J lost 5 bases; unmatched junction nucleotides: 3. The CDR3 reads CASSFPGGDQPQHF. Written as DNA, the CDR3 is TGTGCCAGCAGCTTCCCAGGGGGCGATCAGCCCCAGCATTTT.

This clone has only a few counts. The rearrangement links TRBV6-1 to TRBJ2-2, with 10 bases aligning to TRBD2. CDR1 is MNHNS and CDR2 is SASEGT in the germline V gene. This CDR3 comprises 17 residues. Unmatched junction bases numbered 9, after V lost 7 bases and J lost 1 base. CDR3 region: CASIRPGLALNTGELFF. The CDR3 nucleotides read TGTGCCAGCATTAGACCGGGACTAGCGCTGAACACCGGGGAGCTGTTTTTT.

The rearrangement joins TRBV12-3 or TRBV12-4 to TRBJ2-7; 14 bases are a match to TRBD2. J lost 3 bases, V lost 8 bases, and 6 bases had no gene match. The CDR3 runs to 15 residues. The CDR3 loop reads CASRPGTSGSYEQYF. In nucleotides, the CDR3 is TGTGCCAGCCGCCCCGGGACTAGCGGGAGCTACGAGCAGTACTTC.

The V gene is TRBV7-2, the J gene TRBJ2-7, with TRBD2 as a possible D gene (5 bases). This CDR3 region has 14 residues. V lost 0 bases and J lost 6, with 12 bases in between. CDR1 is SGHTA, CDR2 FQGNSA, per germline. The DNA of the CDR3 is TGTGCCAGCAGCTTAGCGCGGGCCAGCCCCGAGCAGTACTTC. It specifies CASSLARASPEQYF.

A note on this clone: The sample has other DNA sequences that encode this CDR3 too. The chain is built from TRBV11-1 and TRBJ2-3; 8 bases are shared with TRBD2. The germline V gene has CDR1 SGHAT and CDR2 FQDESV (reference sequence). J gave up 6 bases and V 3 bases, and 8 bases lay outside the gene matches. There are 15 residues in the CDR3. CDR3 sequence: CASSLSGRDTDTQYF. The CDR3 region has the DNA TGTGCCAGCAGCTTGAGCGGGAGAGACACTGATACGCAGTATTTT.

V gene TRBV29-1 combines with J gene TRBJ2-1; no reliable D call. Germline V gene sequence: CDR1 SQVTM, CDR2 ANQGSEA. The CDR3 runs 12 residues. The V gene lost 3 bases and the J gene lost 7 bases, with 10 bases spanning the gap. CDR3 bases: TGCAGCGTTGATCTCGGTTGGAATGAGCAGTTCTTC. It yields the protein CSVDLGWNEQFF.

The V gene is TRBV6-5, the J gene TRBJ1-2, with D perhaps matching TRBD1 (6 bases). V dropped 2 bases and J dropped 4 bases, with 8 bases sitting between them. Germline V gene lookup returns CDR1 MNHEY and CDR2 SVGAGI. The CDR3 totals 13 residues. CDR3 amino acids: CASSYKGVYGYTF. In DNA, the CDR3 is TGTGCCAGCAGTTACAAGGGGGTCTATGGCTACACCTTC.

This clone qualifies as medium-sized. V is TRBV5-1 and J is TRBJ2-7, with a possible D match to TRBD2 (5 bases). This CDR3 region has 15 residues. Germline V gives CDR1 SGHRS, CDR2 YFSETQ. The V gene lost 0 bases and the J gene lost 2 bases, with 12 bases spanning the gap. The CDR3: CASSLEGFGTYEQYF. In DNA form, the CDR3 reads TGCGCCAGCAGCTTGGAAGGGTTCGGGACCTACGAGCAGTACTTC.

This clone showed up just a few times. The chain employs TRBV27 and TRBJ2-1; TRBD2 agrees at 7 bases. Trimming removed 3 bases from V and 4 bases from J; junction bases left unmatched: 12. From germline, CDR1 is MNHEY and CDR2 SMNVEV (reference sequence). The CDR3 spans 17 residues. CDR3 DNA: TGTGCCAGCAGTTTGTTCCCGGCGGCTAGCGGATACAATGAGCAGTTCTTC. Its translation: CASSLFPAASGYNEQFF.

This clone was seen repeatedly, ten times or more. This chain links TRBV7-8 with TRBJ2-3; perhaps TRBD2 as D (6 bases). Germline assignment: CDR1 SGHVS and CDR2 FQNEAQ. This CDR3 is built from 16 residues. The germline V and J ends were trimmed by 5 bases and 2 bases, with 17 bases remaining between them. The DNA of the CDR3 is TGTGCCAGCAGCCTTAGGGCGGGACCGAACACAGATACGCAGTATTTT. This codes for CASSLRAGPNTDTQYF.

Comment on this clone: A junction end diverges from the germline sequence, so it may reflect a read error. The chain couples TRBV24-1 to TRBJ2-3; D remains ambiguous. CDR3 length: 13 amino acids. The germline V gene has CDR1 KGHDR and CDR2 SFDVKD. Written as DNA, the CDR3 is TGTGCCACCAGTGATTTGCCCCAGGCGCCTTTGGATTTT. Its translation is CATSDLPQAPLDF.

The chain couples TRBV19 to TRBJ2-3; the match to TRBD2 covers 9 bases. The CDR3 length is 15 residues. Per germline, CDR1 LNHDA and CDR2 SQIVND (reference sequence). CDR3 sequence reads: CATTTWTSAIDTQYF. CDR3 bases: TGTGCGACTACGACCTGGACTAGCGCCATAGATACGCAGTATTTT.

The genes are TRBV6-6 and TRBJ1-6; D gene unclear. CDR1 and CDR2 (germline): MNHNY, SVGAGI (reference sequence). The V end was cut by 0 bases, the J end by 9 bases, with 9 bases between. The CDR3 length is 14 residues. The CDR3, as DNA: TGTGCCAGCAGTTACTCCGGGGTGGGTTCACCCCTCCACTTT. Protein product: CASSYSGVGSPLHF.

Remarks on this clone: The CDR3 ends on some other residue instead of the conserved phenylalanine or tryptophan, so this is likely a read error. The rearrangement links TRBV11-1 to TRBJ2-3, with 8 bases that match TRBD2. V gave up 3 bases and J gave up 2 bases; unmatched junction bases: 4. The germline V gene has CDR1 SGHAT and CDR2 FQDESV (reference sequence). The CDR3 sequence is 15 residues long. The CDR3 DNA sequence: TGTGCCAGCAGCTTGAGCGGGAGAGACACAGATACGCAGTATTCT. It specifies CASSLSGRDTDTQYS.

The CDR3 loop reads CSARRSRAEAFF. The CDR3 DNA reads as TGCAGTGCTAGACGTTCCAGGGCTGAAGCTTTCTTT. The rearrangement joins TRBV20-1 to TRBJ1-1, with D perhaps matching TRBD1 (5 bases). Germline values: CDR1 DFQATT, CDR2 SNEGSKA (reference sequence). The CDR3 consists of 12 residues. Deletions cut 2 bases from V and 6 bases from J, with 10 bases between.

A few counts support this clone. The chain recombines TRBV6-1 with TRBJ2-1; the D is unclear. V dropped 7 bases and J dropped 3 bases, with 16 bases sitting between them. Germline assignment: CDR1 MNHNS and CDR2 SASEGT. This CDR3 has 15 amino acids. CDR3 in DNA: TGTGCCAGCAACGTATGGCAGACCATCTACAATGAGCAGTTCTTC. Protein product: CASNVWQTIYNEQFF.

This clone was observed many times. The CDR3 region has the DNA TGTGCCAGCAGCCAGCGGGCGACCGGGGAGCTGTTTTTT. It specifies CASSQRATGELFF. The V call is TRBV3-1, the J call TRBJ2-2; a possible D gene is TRBD2 (5 bases). This CDR3 has 13 residues. Germline CDR1 and CDR2: LGHDT and YNNKEL (reference sequence). V lost 3 bases and J 5 bases, leaving 7 bases between the germline ends.

The chain uses TRBV28 and TRBJ2-2; TRBD2 agrees at 11 bases. Per the germline V gene, CDR1 is MDHEN and CDR2 is SYDVKM. The V gene end was trimmed by 2 bases and the J gene end by 5 bases; junction bases not matched to a gene: 4. The CDR3 consists of 16 residues. CDR3 DNA sequence: TGTGCCAGCAGTTTACTAGCGGGAGGAAGTACCGGGGAGCTGTTTTTT. It is translated as CASSLLAGGSTGELFF.

This clone occurred a few times. The V and J genes are TRBV28 and TRBJ1-1, with D hard to call. The CDR3 covers 14 residues. With 6 bases removed from V and 4 bases from J, the gap between germline ends came to 15 bases. CDR1 MDHEN and CDR2 SYDVKM come from the germline V gene. The CDR3 coding sequence is TGTGCCAGCAGCTTAAGGGTTTTGGGCACTGAAGCTTTCTTT. As protein: CASSLRVLGTEAFF. The whole variable domain, filled in from reference TRBV28 and TRBJ1-1, reads DVKVTQSSRYLVKRTGEKVFLECVQDMDHENMFWYRQDPGLGLRLIYFSYDVKMKEKGDIPEGYSVSREKKERFSLILESASTNQTSMYLCASSLRVLGTEAFFGQGTRLTVV.

This clone was counted at least ten times. This sequence joins TRBV3-1 and TRBJ2-2; 7 nucleotides agree with TRBD2. V shed 0 bases, J shed 0 bases, and the junction held 1 base outside the gene matches. CDR3 length: 16 amino acids. The germline gives CDR1 LGHDT, CDR2 YNNKEL (reference sequence). CDR3 sequence reads: CASSQELAPNTGELFF. For the CDR3, the DNA is TGTGCCAGCAGCCAAGAACTAGCGCCGAACACCGGGGAGCTGTTTTTT.

The chain links TRBV19 to TRBJ1-5; TRBD1 matches 7 bases. V was clipped by 5 bases and J by 3 bases; unmatched bases: 7. The germline V gene encodes CDR1 LNHDA and CDR2 SQIVND (reference sequence). The CDR3 has 15 amino acids. The CDR3 here is CASSRTGDFNQPQHF. The CDR3 DNA reads TGTGCCAGTAGTCGTACAGGGGATTTCAATCAGCCCCAGCATTTT. The whole variable domain, filled in from reference TRBV19 and TRBJ1-5, reads DGGITQSPKYLFRKEGQNVTLSCEQNLNHDAMYWYRQDPGQGLRLIYYSQIVNDFQKGDIAEGYSVSREKKESFPLTVTSAQKNPTAFYLCASSRTGDFNQPQHFGDGTRLSIL.

J is TRBJ2-7 and V is TRBV9; D is perhaps TRBD2 (7 bases). Trimming stripped 2 bases from V and 2 bases from J, with 11 bases between. Per germline, CDR1 SGDLS and CDR2 YYNGEE. The CDR3 is 14 amino acids. The CDR3 region is CASSVGGGTYEQYF. As DNA, the CDR3 is TGTGCCAGCAGCGTTGGCGGGGGCACCTACGAGCAGTACTTC.

The V call is TRBV30, the J call TRBJ2-3, with 11 nucleotides matching TRBD2. This CDR3 has 13 residues. Germline V gene lookup returns CDR1 GTSNPN and CDR2 SVGIG (reference sequence). Trimming cost V 7 bases and J 11 bases; bases outside gene matches: 11. The CDR3 is CALHQTSGVVQYF. The DNA for the CDR3 is TGTGCCTTACACCAGACTAGCGGGGTCGTGCAGTATTTT. The entire variable domain, with the rest obtained from reference TRBV30 and TRBJ2-3, is as follows: SQTIHQWPATLVQPVGSPLSLECTVEGTSNPNLYWYRQAAGRGLQLLFYSVGIGQISSEVPQNLSASRPQDRQFILSSKKLLLSDSGFYLCALHQTSGVVQYFGPGTRLTVL.